This T cell receptor (beta chain) was found in a study of shared clonotypes between healthy human individuals. CDR3 size: 15 residues. V lost 5 bases and J lost 3; bases outside the gene matches: 8. Germline V gives CDR1 SNHLY, CDR2 FYNNEI. Measured with immunoSEQ multiplex PCR; TCRdb has only the in-frame clones, and not every one. The table has millions of clones, about 95% seen once; the top ten hold around 1.1%. CD45RO-negative CD8 cells positively selected for CCR7 made up the naive population, which excluded terminally differentiated effector memory CD45RA+ cells. This clonotype was obtained from a man between 18 and 29 years old in good health. Sequenced input: naive CD8+ T cells sorted from blood. The rearrangement joins TRBV2 to TRBJ1-2; 8 nucleotides line up with TRBD1. The CDR3 DNA reads as TGTGCCAGCAGTTATGGACAGGGTGGGGACTATGGCTACACCTTC. Encoded protein: CASSYGQGGDYGYTF.